Presented here are 23 T cell receptor beta chains from one specimen sequenced in a study of naive and memory T cell subsets. Both TRBC1 and TRBC2 were covered by a beta constant-region primer of two equimolar oligonucleotides. From the UMI-ligation and nested PCR reads, TCRdb called clonotypes with MiXCR, one entry per CDR3 protein. The repertoire includes some 85,000 distinct CDR3 sequences, under 15% of them detected once, and 0.9% to 0.95% sits in the top ten. Source material: central memory CD4+ T cells from blood. These receptors originate from a human donor in good health.

This clonotype was detected ten times or more. J is TRBJ2-2 and V is TRBV24-1, with 7 bases fitting TRBD1. CDR1 and CDR2 from the germline V gene are KGHDR and SFDVKD. The junction had 11 bases not matched to a gene; V was cut back by 10 bases and J by 4 bases. This CDR3 spans 15 amino acids. CDR3 DNA sequence: TGTGCCACGGCTAGACAGGGACGAGGCACCGGGGAGCTGTTTTTT. Translation gives CATARQGRGTGELFF.

This clonotype appeared many times. The chain has TRBV19 and TRBJ2-1, with 11 bases that match TRBD2. The CDR3 has 13 residues. Germline V gene data show CDR1 as LNHDA and CDR2 as SQIVND (reference sequence). The V and J ends lost 7 bases and 6 bases, in that order; junction bases with no gene match: 2. The DNA of the CDR3 is TGTGCCAGTAATAGCGGGAGGGCCAATGAGCAGTTCTTC. Encoded protein: CASNSGRANEQFF.

The chain couples TRBV6-6 to TRBJ2-7; the D gene is possibly TRBD1 (8 bases). V lost 6 bases to trimming and J lost 3 bases, with 15 bases between them. The germline V gene has CDR1 MNHNY and CDR2 SVGAGI (reference sequence). The CDR3 length is 14 residues. The CDR3 region has the DNA TGTGCCAGCAGCGAACAGGGGGGGTTCTACGAGCAGTACTTC. This gives the protein CASSEQGGFYEQYF.

This clonotype came up many times. The chain links TRBV20-1 to TRBJ2-3; possible D gene TRBD2, 5 bases. The CDR3 is made up of 14 amino acids. Germline V CDR1 and CDR2: DFQATT, SNEGSKA (reference sequence). Trimming stripped 7 bases from V and 0 bases from J, with 14 bases between. The CDR3 DNA sequence: TGCAGTGGACTGCTCGGAGGAAGCACAGATACGCAGTATTTT. Its protein product is CSGLLGGSTDTQYF.

CDR3 sequence (DNA): TGTGCCAGCAGCCGTCCGGACAGGTACAGTGGCTACACCTTC. It yields the protein CASSRPDRYSGYTF. The chain uses TRBV5-4 and TRBJ1-2; TRBD1 aligns across 7 bases. Looked up from germline, CDR1 is SGHNT and CDR2 is YYREEE (reference sequence). Unmatched junction bases numbered 10, after V lost 4 bases and J lost 7 bases. The CDR3 length is 14 residues.

Note on this clonotype: A single base separates this from a much larger clone, so it may be a read error. The V and J genes are TRBV20-1 and TRBJ1-2; D is unresolved. Germline V gene data show CDR1 as DFQATT and CDR2 as SNEGSKA (reference sequence). The ends were cut back, 3 bases at V and 4 bases at J, with 12 bases in the middle. This CDR3 has 13 residues. CDR3 sequence reads: CSASTERSYGYTF. The CDR3, as DNA: TGCAGTGCTAGTACAGAACGGAGCTATGGCTACACCTTC.

This clonotype showed up just a few times. This chain joins TRBV7-2 and TRBJ2-1; D uncertain. Germline loops: CDR1 SGHTA, CDR2 FQGNSA. V lost 4 bases to trimming and J lost 10 bases, with 17 bases between them. This CDR3 has 14 residues. The CDR3 here is CASSYQAGIGEQFF. DNA for the CDR3: TGTGCCAGCAGCTACCAAGCAGGTATCGGGGAGCAGTTCTTC.

This clonotype was observed at least ten times. The chain employs TRBV7-2 and TRBJ2-7; D unresolved. Germline assignment: CDR1 SGHTA and CDR2 FQGNSA. The CDR3 loop spans 15 amino acids. The V end was cut by 5 bases, the J end by 0 bases, with 14 bases between. The CDR3 region has the DNA TGTGCCAGCAGCCTCCAAGATTTCCCCTCCTACGAGCAGTACTTC. Amino acids: CASSLQDFPSYEQYF.

V and J are TRBV4-3 and TRBJ2-6; 9 bases fit TRBD2. The trim removed 4 bases at V and 0 bases at J, leaving 10 bases unmatched. The CDR3 spans 19 residues. The V gene's germline CDR1 is LGHNA and CDR2 YSLEER. The CDR3 reads CASSRLRAGGPSGANVLTF. As DNA, the CDR3 is TGCGCCAGCAGCCGCCTCAGAGCGGGAGGACCCTCTGGGGCCAACGTCCTGACTTTC.

The chain is built from TRBV6-5 and TRBJ2-5; D uncertain. V dropped 5 bases and J dropped 6 bases, with 16 bases sitting between them. The CDR3 runs to 14 residues. Germline V gene sequence: CDR1 MNHEY, CDR2 SVGAGI. Here the CDR3 reads CASSPLRTVKTQYF. Written as DNA, the CDR3 is TGTGCCAGCAGTCCCCTCCGAACAGTGAAGACCCAGTACTTC.

This clonotype was seen ten or more times. The V call is TRBV4-2, the J call TRBJ2-3, with 9 bases that match TRBD2. V dropped 0 bases and J dropped 3; count of bases not matched to a gene: 7. CDR3 length: 17 amino acids. In germline, CDR1 is LGHNA, CDR2 YNFKEQ. The DNA of the CDR3 is TGTGCCAGCAGCCAAGAAACTAGCGGGCACGGGACAGATACGCAGTATTTT. Encoded protein: CASSQETSGHGTDTQYF.

This clonotype turned up a few times. One end of the junction fails to match germline, which may point to a read error. The chain is built from TRBV12-3 or TRBV12-4 and TRBJ2-3, with TRBD2 matching 12 bases. The CDR3 is 15 amino acids. DNA for the CDR3: TGTGCCAGCAGTCCCCGGACTAGCGGGACAGATACGCAGTATTTC. This sequence encodes CASSPRTSGTDTQYF.

The chain uses TRBV5-5 and TRBJ2-1; D may be TRBD2 (6 bases). Germline CDR1 is SGHKS and CDR2 is YYEKEE (reference sequence). V lost 0 bases to trimming and J lost 2 bases, with 15 bases between them. The CDR3 is 17 residues long. Here the CDR3 reads CASSLDAGAGPYNEQFF. The DNA for the CDR3 is TGTGCCAGCAGCTTGGACGCCGGAGCGGGTCCCTACAATGAGCAGTTCTTC.

The table lists this clonotype with many counts. The chain is built from TRBV3-1 and TRBJ2-3; D ambiguous. The CDR3 sequence is 14 residues long. The V and J ends lost 4 bases and 4 bases respectively, with 12 bases between them. Germline V gene sequence: CDR1 LGHDT, CDR2 YNNKEL (reference sequence). Here the CDR3 DNA reads TGTGCCAGCAGCCCGAACGGAAGGCCAGATACGCAGTATTTT. Its translation is CASSPNGRPDTQYF.

The chain joins TRBV7-2 to TRBJ1-6; TRBD1 is a possible D gene (6 bases). The CDR3 loop spans 18 amino acids. Trimming took 0 bases from V and 7 from J, leaving 19 bases between them. In germline, CDR1 is SGHTA, CDR2 FQGNSA. In nucleotides, the CDR3 is TGTGCCAGCAGCTTAGCCCCTTACAGGGCCCGGGGGAATTCACCCCTCCACTTT. Its translation is CASSLAPYRARGNSPLHF. Supplemented by reference TRBV7-2 and TRBJ1-6, the full variable domain reads GAGVSQSPSNKVTEKGKDVELRCDPISGHTALYWYRQSLGQGLEFLIYFQGNSAPDKSGLPSDRFSAERTGGSVSTLTIQRTQQEDSAVYLCASSLAPYRARGNSPLHFGNGTRLTVT.

This clonotype was picked up a small number of times. The rearrangement uses TRBV9 and TRBJ2-7; 9 bases align to TRBD2. CDR3 length: 14 amino acids. After removal of 2 bases from V and 2 bases from J, the junction contained 2 bases not matched to a gene. The V gene's germline CDR1 is SGDLS and CDR2 YYNGEE. CDR3 sequence: CASSVREGPYEQYF. As DNA, the CDR3 is TGTGCCAGCAGCGTGCGGGAGGGGCCCTACGAGCAGTACTTC.

This chain joins TRBV7-2 and TRBJ2-7, with D possibly being TRBD2 (6 bases). The CDR3 runs to 14 residues. V was shortened by 5 bases and J by 3 bases, with 14 bases between the two germline ends. The germline V gene has CDR1 SGHTA and CDR2 FQGNSA. The CDR3 here is CASSHGGYYYEQYF. The CDR3 nucleotides are TGTGCCAGCAGCCATGGGGGGTACTACTACGAGCAGTACTTC.

This chain links TRBV20-1 with TRBJ2-5, with 8 bases matching TRBD1. Germline V gene data show CDR1 as DFQATT and CDR2 as SNEGSKA (reference sequence). The CDR3 consists of 13 residues. The junction had 7 bases not matched to a gene; V was cut back by 5 bases and J by 5 bases. CDR3 region: CSADRGGAETQYF. DNA for the CDR3: TGCAGTGCTGACAGGGGTGGAGCGGAGACCCAGTACTTC.

In its sample, this clonotype was seen many times. V gene TRBV20-1 combines with J gene TRBJ1-1; TRBD1 matches 7 bases. Germline CDR1 DFQATT, CDR2 SNEGSKA (reference sequence). The CDR3 length is 13 residues. V gave up 0 bases and J gave up 5 bases; unmatched junction bases: 3. CDR3 DNA: TGCAGTGCTAGAGATCAGGGGGTGACTGAAGCTTTCTTT. Translated: CSARDQGVTEAFF.

This clonotype was detected only a few times. This chain uses TRBV10-3 with TRBJ2-1, with D possibly being TRBD1 (5 bases). The CDR3 extends over 14 amino acids. CDR1 is ENHRY and CDR2 is SYGVKD in the germline V gene. V lost 0 bases and J lost 7, with 10 bases in between. CDR3 amino acids: CAISESVGANEQFF. CDR3 bases: TGTGCCATCAGTGAGTCTGTAGGGGCGAATGAGCAGTTCTTC.

The rearrangement links TRBV29-1 to TRBJ2-3, with 8 nucleotides matching TRBD1. CDR1 SQVTM and CDR2 ANQGSEA come from the germline V gene. The V segment lost 7 bases and the J segment 6 bases; nucleotides outside the gene matches: 6. The CDR3 is 12 amino acids. CDR3 coding DNA: TGCAGCGGGTCAGGGGGCTCGGATACGCAGTATTTT. It codes for CSGSGGSDTQYF.

In this sample, this clonotype turned up a few times. The V and J genes are TRBV5-6 and TRBJ1-6, with D possibly TRBD1 on 5 matching bases. The germline gives CDR1 SGHDT, CDR2 YYEEEE. V lost 0 bases, J lost 7 bases, and 11 bases lay in between. The CDR3 loop spans 15 amino acids. Here the CDR3 DNA reads TGTGCCAGCAGCTTGGAAGGCAGGGCAAATTCACCCCTCCACTTT. Translated: CASSLEGRANSPLHF.

This clonotype was observed a handful of times. V is TRBV2 and J is TRBJ2-2; D may be TRBD1 (5 bases). The V gene lost 7 bases and the J gene lost 6 bases, with 12 bases spanning the gap. There are 13 residues in the CDR3. Germline V CDR1 and CDR2: SNHLY, FYNNEI. DNA for the CDR3: TGTGCCAGCAAGAAGGAAGGGGCCGGGGAGCTGTTTTTT. Amino acids: CASKKEGAGELFF.